This passage covers 32 T cell receptor beta chains from one sample sequenced in a study of shared clonotypes between healthy human individuals. This table comes from immunoSEQ multiplex PCR, and its TCRdb copy is limited to in-frame clones, with some not included. The sample holds over 2 million clones, around 96% seen once. Naive CD8 isolation took CD45RO-negative cells positively selected for CCR7 and excluded terminally differentiated effector memory CD45RA+ cells. The material sequenced was naive CD8+ T cells sorted from blood. The receptor source for this set is a man aged 18 to 30 in good health.

As for this clone: An end of the junction does not agree with germline; a read error may underlie this. The rearrangement links TRBV9 to TRBJ2-1; a weak D match, TRBD1 (6 bases). Germline values: CDR1 SGDLS, CDR2 YYNGEE. This CDR3 is 12 amino acids long. CDR3 DNA sequence: TGTGCCAGCAGCGCCCTATCCGGACAGACGATCTTC. It codes for CASSALSGQTIF.

The chain recombines TRBV7-9 with TRBJ2-1; TRBD2 matches 12 bases. The CDR3 runs to 18 residues. Germline lookup yields CDR1 SEHNR and CDR2 FQNEAQ (reference sequence). V lost 3 bases to trimming and J lost 9 bases; unmatched junction nucleotides: 15. The CDR3 bases are TGTGCCAGCAGCTTTAGGGACACGAGACTAGCGGGAGACGGTGAGCAGTTCTTC. It yields the protein CASSFRDTRLAGDGEQFF.

This chain links TRBV9 with TRBJ1-4; no firm D call. The V gene's germline CDR1 is SGDLS and CDR2 YYNGEE. The CDR3 covers 15 residues. Trimming cost V 4 bases and J 1 base, with 11 bases left between them. The CDR3 nucleotides are TGTGCCAGCAGCCCAGGCGAGGGAACTAATGAAAAACTGTTTTTT. Translated: CASSPGEGTNEKLFF.

The chain joins TRBV28 to TRBJ2-1; no definite D call. Trimming took off 5 bases at V and 4 bases at J, with 18 bases between the two ends. The CDR3 consists of 16 residues. Germline values: CDR1 MDHEN, CDR2 SYDVKM. Here the CDR3 reads CASSGPAEVLYNEQFF. The CDR3 DNA sequence: TGTGCCAGCAGTGGCCCGGCTGAGGTCTTATACAATGAGCAGTTCTTC.

J is TRBJ2-4 and V is TRBV11-2, with a weak D call TRBD2 (5 bases). Per germline, CDR1 SGHAT and CDR2 FQNNGV. The CDR3 runs to 18 residues. Trimming left V 0 bases short and J 1 base short, with 16 bases between. Written as DNA, the CDR3 is TGTGCCAGCAGCTTAGATAGGGAGAGCCGTGGGGCCAAAAACATTCAGTACTTC. Protein product: CASSLDRESRGAKNIQYF.

Comments on this clone: Other DNA sequences of this sample code for an identical CDR3. V gene TRBV27 combines with J gene TRBJ1-1; D is unclear. CDR3 length: 13 residues. In germline, CDR1 is MNHEY, CDR2 SMNVEV (reference sequence). Trimming pared 2 bases from V and 3 bases from J, leaving 7 bases between. The CDR3 DNA reads as TGTGCCAGCAGTTTAACTGGGGACACTGAAGCTTTCTTT. This encodes CASSLTGDTEAFF.

V usage is TRBV6-5 and J usage is TRBJ2-1; D uncertain. Germline V gene lookup returns CDR1 MNHEY and CDR2 SVGAGI. The CDR3 runs to 13 residues. Trimming left V 4 bases short and J 4 bases short, with 8 bases between. In DNA, the CDR3 is TGTGCCAGCAGTTTTTACCGGTACAATGAGCAGTTCTTC. Translating gives CASSFYRYNEQFF.

Points on this clone: Other DNA variants within this sample encode the same CDR3. The chain combines TRBV30 with TRBJ1-1, with TRBD1 as a possible D gene (6 bases). Germline CDR1 reads GTSNPN; CDR2 reads SVGIG (reference sequence). Deletions cut 2 bases from V and 2 bases from J, with 9 bases between. The CDR3 loop spans 13 amino acids. This CDR3 reads CAWSPGANTEAFF. The CDR3 nucleotides are TGTGCCTGGAGTCCGGGGGCAAACACTGAAGCTTTCTTT.

Here the CDR3 DNA reads TGTGCCAGCAGCTCGACAGGGGTTCAATGGGAGACCCAGTACTTC. Translated: CASSSTGVQWETQYF. V is TRBV7-9 and J is TRBJ2-5; 8 positions match TRBD1. J gave up 5 bases and V 4 bases, and 9 bases lay outside the gene matches. The CDR3 has 15 residues. Germline V CDR1 and CDR2: SEHNR, FQNEAQ (reference sequence). The full variable domain, rest sourced from reference TRBV7-9 and TRBJ2-5, is DTGVSQNPRHKITKRGQNVTFRCDPISEHNRLYWYRQTLGQGPEFLTYFQNEAQLEKSRLLSDRFSAERPKGSFSTLEIQRTEQGDSAMYLCASSSTGVQWETQYFGPGTRLLVL.

This clone was observed a single time. CDR3 DNA: TGTGCCAGCTCTGGGGCACAAGAGACCCAGTACTTC. Protein: CASSGAQETQYF. The chain carries TRBV11-2 and TRBJ2-5, with D perhaps matching TRBD1 (5 bases). Trimming removed 8 bases at V and 2 bases at J, with 9 bases between. CDR1 is SGHAT and CDR2 is FQNNGV in the germline V gene. The CDR3 sequence is 12 residues long.

About this clone: The same CDR3 is also encoded by other DNA sequences in this sample. The genes are TRBV19 and TRBJ2-7; 11 bases match TRBD2. This CDR3 is 14 amino acids long. Germline V lookup: CDR1 LNHDA, CDR2 SQIVND (reference sequence). The J segment lost 4 bases and the V segment lost 5 bases, leaving 4 bases of the junction unmatched. Written as DNA, the CDR3 is TGTGCCAGTAGTGCTAGCGGGGGGACTTACGAGCAGTACTTC. It specifies CASSASGGTYEQYF.

The V call is TRBV5-1, the J call TRBJ1-2; tentative D call: TRBD1 (5 bases). Germline CDR1 and CDR2: SGHRS and YFSETQ. This CDR3 comprises 13 residues. Trimming cost V 5 bases and J 2 bases, with 10 bases left between them. CDR3 region: CASSSDTNYGYTF. The CDR3 bases are TGCGCCAGCAGTTCGGACACAAACTATGGCTACACCTTC.

The CDR3, as DNA: TGTGCCAGCAGTCATGGGGGGACAGCTAATGAAAAACTGTTTTTT. This gives the protein CASSHGGTANEKLFF. V gene TRBV6-6 combines with J gene TRBJ1-4, with 7 bases matching TRBD1. Germline values: CDR1 MNHNY, CDR2 SVGAGI (reference sequence). The CDR3 has 15 amino acids. J gave up 3 bases and V 5 bases, and 6 bases lay outside the gene matches.

The chain couples TRBV9 to TRBJ2-3; perhaps D is TRBD1 or TRBD2 (6 bases each). Germline CDR1 is SGDLS and CDR2 is YYNGEE. The CDR3 covers 15 residues. The V and J ends lost 3 bases and 1 base respectively, with 12 bases between them. The CDR3 is CASSDPGEGTDTQYF. In nucleotides, the CDR3 is TGTGCCAGCAGCGACCCAGGGGAGGGCACAGATACGCAGTATTTT.

This clone was recorded once. Additional DNA sequences in this sample encode the identical CDR3. The gene calls are TRBV2 and TRBJ2-2; 8 bases line up with TRBD2. This CDR3 comprises 11 residues. Germline lookup yields CDR1 SNHLY and CDR2 FYNNEI. The chain's CDR3 is CASGISGELFF. CDR3 DNA sequence: TGTGCTAGCGGGATCTCCGGGGAGCTGTTTTTT.

The chain couples TRBV11-2 to TRBJ1-2; 11 positions match TRBD1. V dropped 5 bases and J dropped 7; count of bases not matched to a gene: 9. The germline V gene encodes CDR1 SGHAT and CDR2 FQNNGV. The CDR3 consists of 15 residues. This chain's CDR3 is CASSQGTGGMSGYTF. The CDR3 nucleotides read TGTGCCAGCAGCCAAGGGACAGGGGGTATGAGTGGCTACACCTTC.

A few counts support this clone. This chain uses TRBV7-2 with TRBJ1-5; possibly TRBD1 for D (5 bases). The germline V gene has CDR1 SGHTA and CDR2 FQGNSA. This CDR3 is built from 13 residues. V was trimmed by 5 bases and J by 4 bases, leaving 9 bases between them. CDR3 protein: CASSPEGNQPQHF. The CDR3 DNA sequence: TGTGCCAGCAGCCCGGAGGGGAATCAGCCCCAGCATTTT.

The V call is TRBV11-2, the J call TRBJ1-6; D remains unclear. The length of the CDR3 is 18 residues. Trimming took off 2 bases at V and 1 base at J, with 15 bases between the two ends. Germline CDR1 SGHAT, CDR2 FQNNGV. The CDR3 loop reads CASSLLNRVRSYNSPLHF. In nucleotides, the CDR3 is TGTGCCAGCAGCTTATTGAACCGGGTAAGGTCCTATAATTCACCCCTCCACTTT.

The CDR3: CASSAGKEDSGNTIYF. CDR3 DNA sequence: TGTGCCAGCAGCGCCGGGAAGGAAGACTCTGGAAACACCATATATTTT. This sequence joins TRBV9 and TRBJ1-3, with unresolved D. V shed 3 bases and J shed 0 bases, with 13 bases lying between them. The CDR3 sequence is 16 residues long. Per the germline V gene, CDR1 is SGDLS and CDR2 is YYNGEE.

This sequence joins TRBV4-1 and TRBJ2-1; TRBD2 matches 10 bases. J gave up 6 bases and V 1 base, and 6 bases lay outside the gene matches. The V gene's germline CDR1 is MGHRA and CDR2 YSYEKL. The CDR3 has 16 amino acids. The CDR3 loop is CASSQAPSGGGNEQFF. CDR3 in DNA: TGCGCCAGCAGCCAAGCCCCCAGCGGGGGGGGCAATGAGCAGTTCTTC.

Remarks on this clone: This CDR3 is also generated by other DNA sequences in the sample. The rearrangement uses TRBV5-4 and TRBJ1-1; perhaps TRBD1 as D (5 bases). The CDR3 is made up of 15 amino acids. V lost 2 bases to trimming and J lost 2 bases, with 13 bases between them. The germline V gene has CDR1 SGHNT and CDR2 YYREEE (reference sequence). For the CDR3, the DNA is TGTGCCAGCAGCTTAGGAAGGGGCTCTAACACTGAAGCTTTCTTT. Amino acids: CASSLGRGSNTEAFF.

CDR3 sequence: CATSDDAGDYNEQFF. The CDR3 DNA is TGTGCCACCAGCGACGACGCCGGGGACTACAATGAGCAGTTCTTC. V usage is TRBV15 and J usage is TRBJ2-1, with D perhaps TRBD2 (5 bases). Trimming left V 5 bases short and J 3 bases short, with 14 bases between. This CDR3 is built from 15 residues. Germline CDR1 LNHNV, CDR2 YYDKDF (reference sequence).

CDR3 DNA: TGTGCCAGCGGGGGGACAGGGAGTACCACAGATACGCAGTATTTT. Translation: CASGGTGSTTDTQYF. The genes are TRBV2 and TRBJ2-3; 9 bases align to TRBD1. The germline gives CDR1 SNHLY, CDR2 FYNNEI. V was clipped by 8 bases and J by 2 bases; unmatched bases: 8. This CDR3 is built from 15 residues.

The chain uses TRBV5-1 and TRBJ1-2; D might be TRBD1 (5 bases). The CDR3 is 14 residues long. Trimming left V 4 bases short and J 2 bases short, with 12 bases between. Germline-derived CDR1 and CDR2 are SGHRS and YFSETQ. The CDR3, as DNA: TGCGCCAGCAGCCCGGTAGGGGCCAACTATGGCTACACCTTC. Protein: CASSPVGANYGYTF.

This chain joins TRBV9 and TRBJ2-7, with TRBD1 matching over 8 bases. Germline CDR1 is SGDLS and CDR2 is YYNGEE. The CDR3 contains 14 residues. The trim removed 2 bases at V and 0 bases at J, leaving 1 base unmatched. CDR3 sequence (DNA): TGTGCCAGCAGCGTGGACAGGGCCTCCTACGAGCAGTACTTC. Protein: CASSVDRASYEQYF.

This sequence joins TRBV7-9 and TRBJ1-1; no definite D call. The germline gives CDR1 SEHNR, CDR2 FQNEAQ (reference sequence). With 3 bases removed from V and 0 bases from J, the gap between germline ends came to 8 bases. The CDR3 has 14 residues. Here the CDR3 reads CASSFAGLNTEAFF. The CDR3 nucleotides read TGTGCCAGCAGCTTCGCAGGTTTGAACACTGAAGCTTTCTTT.

The chain recombines TRBV27 with TRBJ2-1, with D hard to call. The V end was cut by 3 bases, the J end by 3 bases, with 9 bases between. The CDR3 is 14 residues long. Per the germline V gene, CDR1 is MNHEY and CDR2 is SMNVEV (reference sequence). The CDR3 spells CASSFPGNYNEQFF. The CDR3 DNA follows: TGTGCCAGCAGTTTTCCCGGTAACTACAATGAGCAGTTCTTC.

V gene TRBV18 combines with J gene TRBJ2-7; D tentatively fits TRBD1 or TRBD2 (5 bases each). Per germline, CDR1 KGHSH and CDR2 LQKENI. With 3 bases removed from V and 5 bases from J, the gap between germline ends came to 20 bases. The CDR3 runs to 16 residues. The CDR3 loop is CASSPTGTLPGNEQYF. The CDR3, as DNA: TGTGCCAGCTCACCGACCGGGACGCTCCCTGGAAACGAGCAGTACTTC.

The chain employs TRBV2 and TRBJ2-7; 7 bases match TRBD1. V lost 0 bases and J lost 4; bases outside the gene matches: 6. The length of the CDR3 is 15 residues. The germline V gene encodes CDR1 SNHLY and CDR2 FYNNEI. The CDR3 here is CASSEAGAGGYEQYF. CDR3 in DNA: TGTGCCAGCAGTGAAGCGGGAGCAGGGGGTTACGAGCAGTACTTC.

This sequence joins TRBV6-6 and TRBJ2-7, with a possible D match to TRBD1 (6 bases). V shed 8 bases and J shed 2 bases, with 13 bases lying between them. This CDR3 has 13 residues. Looked up from germline, CDR1 is MNHNY and CDR2 is SVGAGI (reference sequence). The CDR3 nucleotides read TGTGCCAGCGGGCTACAGGGCGCCTACGAGCAGTACTTC. Translating it yields CASGLQGAYEQYF.

This chain joins TRBV4-1 and TRBJ2-7, with no clear D. The CDR3 spans 13 residues. V lost 4 bases, J lost 3 bases, and 10 bases lay in between. The germline V gene encodes CDR1 MGHRA and CDR2 YSYEKL. CDR3 sequence (DNA): TGCGCCAGCAGCCCCCACGAGAACTACGAGCAGTACTTC. Its protein product is CASSPHENYEQYF.

The CDR3 DNA reads TGTGCCAGCAGCTTTAACGTGATCCCGAATCAGCCCCAGCATTTT. Its protein is CASSFNVIPNQPQHF. The chain links TRBV7-9 to TRBJ1-5; D is ambiguous. Per the germline V gene, CDR1 is SEHNR and CDR2 is FQNEAQ (reference sequence). V lost 3 bases, J lost 4 bases, and 13 bases lay in between. This CDR3 comprises 15 residues.